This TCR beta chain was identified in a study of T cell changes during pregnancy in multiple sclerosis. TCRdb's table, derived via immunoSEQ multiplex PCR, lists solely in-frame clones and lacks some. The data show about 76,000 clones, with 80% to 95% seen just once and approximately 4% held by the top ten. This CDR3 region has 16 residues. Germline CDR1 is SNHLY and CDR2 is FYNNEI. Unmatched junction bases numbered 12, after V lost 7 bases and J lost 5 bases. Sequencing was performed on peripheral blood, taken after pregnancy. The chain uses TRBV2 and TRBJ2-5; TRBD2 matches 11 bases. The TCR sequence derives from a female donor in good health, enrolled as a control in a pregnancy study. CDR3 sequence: CASTGVLAGGGETQYF. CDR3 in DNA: TGTGCCAGCACAGGCGTCCTAGCGGGGGGAGGTGAGACCCAGTACTTC. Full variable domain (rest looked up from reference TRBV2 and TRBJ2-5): EPEVTQTPSHQVTQMGQEVILRCVPISNHLYFYWYRQILGQKVEFLVSFYNNEISEKSEIFDDQFSVERPDGSNFTLKIRSTKLEDSAMYFCASTGVLAGGGETQYFGPGTRLLVL.